This T cell receptor (beta chain) was sequenced in a study of technical replicates of blood from a few donors. The CDR3 length is 14 residues. V lost 4 bases, J lost 5 bases, and 3 bases stayed unmatched. Germline loops: CDR1 SGDLS, CDR2 YYNGEE. Some clones are missing from TCRdb's copy, which holds only in-frame ones; the method was immunoSEQ multiplex PCR. This sample carries fewer than 85,000 clones, 96% of them seen once, and the ten largest clones take approximately 0.32%. Specimen: T cells isolated from PBMCs. The receptor comes from a human donor in good health. This rearrangement joins TRBV9 to TRBJ1-4; TRBD1 agrees at 9 bases. The CDR3 DNA reads TGTGCCAGCAGCTCCGGGACAGGGAATGAAAAACTGTTTTTT. Its protein product is CASSSGTGNEKLFF.